This T cell receptor (beta chain) derives from a study of blood T cell repertoires in COVID-19. Study context: The study drew acute and convalescent COVID-19 samples from the United States, Italy and Spain. T cells, B-cell-depleted T cells, or PBMCs supplied cDNA or gDNA.

In the source study's methods: From reference gene primer amplification, estimates of nucleated cell counts were derived. Only in-frame clones appear in the TCRdb table, and some are missing; sequencing was by immunoSEQ multiplex PCR. V, J and clone size are taken as reported in that table, and D and trimming were inferred from the DNA itself. The sample includes approximately 250,000 clones, 70% to 85% of them seen just once. The TCR originated in a man aged 35-49 years who had recovered from COVID-19. The sequenced sample consisted of peripheral blood.

The CDR3 coding sequence is TGTGCCAGTAGTAGGAGGTATAGCAATCAGCCCCAGCATTTT. It encodes CASSRRYSNQPQHF. The chain recombines TRBV19 with TRBJ1-5; no reliable D call. The CDR3 has 14 residues. The germline V and J ends were trimmed by 4 bases and 0 bases, with 7 bases remaining between them. Germline V gives CDR1 LNHDA, CDR2 SQIVND (reference sequence).